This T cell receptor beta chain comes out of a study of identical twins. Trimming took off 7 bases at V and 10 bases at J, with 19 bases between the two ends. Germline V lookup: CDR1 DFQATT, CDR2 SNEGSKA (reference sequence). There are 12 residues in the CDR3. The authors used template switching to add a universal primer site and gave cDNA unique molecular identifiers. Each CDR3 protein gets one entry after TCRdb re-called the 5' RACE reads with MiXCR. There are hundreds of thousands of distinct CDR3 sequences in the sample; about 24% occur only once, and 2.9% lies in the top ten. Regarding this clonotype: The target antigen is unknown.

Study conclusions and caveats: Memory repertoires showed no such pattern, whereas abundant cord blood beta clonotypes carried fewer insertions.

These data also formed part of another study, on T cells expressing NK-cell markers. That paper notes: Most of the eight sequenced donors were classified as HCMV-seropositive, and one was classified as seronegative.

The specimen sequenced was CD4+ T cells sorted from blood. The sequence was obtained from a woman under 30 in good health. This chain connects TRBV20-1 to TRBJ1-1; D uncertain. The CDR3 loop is CSGSGVHTGAFF. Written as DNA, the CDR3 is TGCAGTGGCTCGGGCGTTCATACGGGAGCTTTCTTT.